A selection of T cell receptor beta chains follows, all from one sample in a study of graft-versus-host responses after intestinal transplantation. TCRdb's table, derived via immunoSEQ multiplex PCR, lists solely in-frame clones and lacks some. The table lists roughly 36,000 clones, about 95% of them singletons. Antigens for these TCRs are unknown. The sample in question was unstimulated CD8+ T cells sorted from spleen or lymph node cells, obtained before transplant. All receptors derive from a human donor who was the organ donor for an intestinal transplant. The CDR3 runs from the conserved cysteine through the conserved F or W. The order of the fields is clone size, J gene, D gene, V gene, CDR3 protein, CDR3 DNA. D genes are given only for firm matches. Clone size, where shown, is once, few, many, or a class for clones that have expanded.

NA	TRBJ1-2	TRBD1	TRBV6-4	CASSKTSTGGIDYGYTF	TGTGCCAGCAGTAAAACCTCGACAGGGGGCATAGACTATGGCTACACCTTC
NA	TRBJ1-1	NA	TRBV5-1	CASSLVVNTEAFF	TGCGCCAGCAGCTTGGTAGTGAACACTGAAGCTTTCTTT
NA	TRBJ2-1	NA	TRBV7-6	CASSLGYNEQFF	TGTGCCAGCAGCTTAGGGTACAATGAGCAGTTCTTC
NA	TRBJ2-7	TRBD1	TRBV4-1	CASSQDPLGTGGAGEQYF	TGCGCCAGCAGCCAAGACCCCCTTGGGACAGGGGGCGCGGGTGAGCAGTACTTC
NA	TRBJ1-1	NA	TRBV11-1	CASSYPTKMNTEAFF	TGTGCCAGCAGCTATCCGACAAAAATGAACACTGAAGCTTTCTTT
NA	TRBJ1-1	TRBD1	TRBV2	CASSARGLMNTEAFF	TGTGCCAGCAGTGCCAGGGGGCTGATGAACACTGAAGCTTTCTTT
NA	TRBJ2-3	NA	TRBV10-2	CASSAAPKGADTQYF	TGCGCCAGCAGTGCCGCGCCCAAAGGCGCAGATACGCAGTATTTT
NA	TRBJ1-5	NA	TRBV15	CATSAGFGTSLHF	TGTGCCACCAGTGCAGGGTTCGGGACATCATTACATTTT
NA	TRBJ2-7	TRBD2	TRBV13	CASSSRLAGGTYEQYF	TGTGCCAGCAGCTCCCGACTAGCGGGGGGGACCTACGAGCAGTACTTC
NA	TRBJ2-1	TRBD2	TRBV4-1	CASSKGTSGEILNNEQFF	TGCGCCAGCAGCAAGGGGACTAGCGGGGAGATTCTAAACAATGAGCAGTTCTTC
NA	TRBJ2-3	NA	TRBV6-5	CASSYGTEDTQYF	TGTGCCAGCAGTTACGGAACAGAAGATACGCAGTATTTT
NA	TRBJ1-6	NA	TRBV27	CASSSRAGSPLHF	TGTGCCAGCAGCTCCCGGGCGGGTTCACCCCTCCACTTT
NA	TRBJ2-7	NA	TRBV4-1	CASSQDPAFSYEQYF	TGCGCCAGCAGCCAAGATCCGGCTTTCTCCTACGAGCAGTACTTC
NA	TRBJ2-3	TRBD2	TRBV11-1	CASSLELAGSTDTQYF	TGTGCCAGCAGCTTAGAGCTAGCGGGTAGCACAGATACGCAGTATTTT
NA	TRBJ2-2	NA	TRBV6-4	CASSDSGNTNTGELFF	TGTGCCAGCAGTGACTCCGGGAATACGAACACCGGGGAGCTGTTTTTT
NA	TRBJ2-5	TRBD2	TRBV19	CASSGGGQTQYF	TGTGCCAGTAGTGGCGGGGGGCAGACCCAGTACTTC
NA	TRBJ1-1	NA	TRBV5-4	CASSGGEGNTEAFF	TGTGCCAGCAGCGGGGGGGAAGGGAACACTGAAGCTTTCTTT
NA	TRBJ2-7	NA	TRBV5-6	CASSFLEGYEQYF	TGTGCCAGCAGCTTTCTTGAAGGCTACGAGCAGTACTTC
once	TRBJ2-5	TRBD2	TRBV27	CASSPLGGAKETQYF	TGTGCCAGCAGCCCCCTCGGGGGGGCCAAAGAGACCCAGTACTTC
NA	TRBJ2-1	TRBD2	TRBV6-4	CASSDLPGLASGEQFF	TGTGCCAGCAGTGATCTCCCGGGACTAGCGTCGGGAGAGCAGTTCTTC
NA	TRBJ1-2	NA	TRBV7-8	CASSLGVRANYGYTF	TGTGCCAGCAGCTTGGGGGTTCGAGCTAACTATGGCTACACCTTC
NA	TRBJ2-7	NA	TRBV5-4	CASSESVRPYEQYF	TGTGCCAGCAGCGAGTCGGTCAGGCCCTACGAGCAGTACTTC
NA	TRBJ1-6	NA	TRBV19	CASKGWGNSPLHF	TGTGCCAGCAAGGGGTGGGGTAATTCACCCCTCCACTTT
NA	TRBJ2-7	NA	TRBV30	CAWSNTAYEQYF	TGTGCCTGGAGCAACACCGCCTACGAGCAGTACTTC
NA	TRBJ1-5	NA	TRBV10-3	CAISEGRAHQPQHF	TGTGCCATCAGTGAGGGTAGGGCCCATCAGCCCCAGCATTTT